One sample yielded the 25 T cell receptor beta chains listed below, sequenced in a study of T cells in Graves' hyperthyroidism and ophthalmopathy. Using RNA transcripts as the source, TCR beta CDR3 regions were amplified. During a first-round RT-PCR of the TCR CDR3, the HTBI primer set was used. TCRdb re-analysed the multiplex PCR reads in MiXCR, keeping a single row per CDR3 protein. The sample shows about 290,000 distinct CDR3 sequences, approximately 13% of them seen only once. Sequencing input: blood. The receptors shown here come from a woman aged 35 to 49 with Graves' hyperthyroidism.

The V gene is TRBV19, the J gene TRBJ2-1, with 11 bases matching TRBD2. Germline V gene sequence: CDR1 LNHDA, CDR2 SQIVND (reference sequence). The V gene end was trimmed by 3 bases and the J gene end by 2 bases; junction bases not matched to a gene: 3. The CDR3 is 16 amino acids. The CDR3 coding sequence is TGTGCCAGTAGTATTTTGGGACTAGCGGCCTACAATGAGCAGTTCTTC. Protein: CASSILGLAAYNEQFF.

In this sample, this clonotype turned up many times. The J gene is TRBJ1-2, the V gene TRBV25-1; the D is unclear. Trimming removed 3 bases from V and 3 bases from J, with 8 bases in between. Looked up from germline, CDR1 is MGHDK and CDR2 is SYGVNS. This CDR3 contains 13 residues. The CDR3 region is CASSDRFDYGYTF. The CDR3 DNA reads TGTGCCAGCAGTGACCGATTTGACTATGGCTACACCTTC.

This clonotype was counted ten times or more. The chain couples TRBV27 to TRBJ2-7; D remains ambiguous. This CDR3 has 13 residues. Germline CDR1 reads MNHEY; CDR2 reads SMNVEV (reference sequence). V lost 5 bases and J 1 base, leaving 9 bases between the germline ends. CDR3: CASSLGMSYEQYF. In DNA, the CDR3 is TGTGCCAGCAGTCTGGGGATGTCCTACGAGCAGTACTTC.

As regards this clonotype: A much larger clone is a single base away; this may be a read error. CDR3 protein: CSANQGPSYGYTF. The CDR3 DNA follows: TGCAGTGCTAATCAGGGGCCCAGTTATGGCTACACCTTC. This chain links TRBV20-1 with TRBJ1-2, with a possible D match to TRBD1 (6 bases). CDR1 DFQATT and CDR2 SNEGSKA come from the germline V gene (reference sequence). The CDR3 length is 13 residues. The V gene lost 4 bases and the J gene lost 5 bases, with 14 bases spanning the gap.

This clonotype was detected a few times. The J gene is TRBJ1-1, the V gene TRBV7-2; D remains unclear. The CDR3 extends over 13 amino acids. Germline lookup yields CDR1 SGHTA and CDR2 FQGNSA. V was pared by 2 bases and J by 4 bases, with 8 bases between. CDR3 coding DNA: TGTGCCAGCAGCTTACCTTGGGTCACTGAAGCTTTCTTT. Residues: CASSLPWVTEAFF.

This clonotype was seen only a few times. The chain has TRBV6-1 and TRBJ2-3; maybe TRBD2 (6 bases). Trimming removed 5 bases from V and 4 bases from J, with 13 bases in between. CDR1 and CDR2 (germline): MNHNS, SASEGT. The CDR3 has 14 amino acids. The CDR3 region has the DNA TGTGCCAGCAGTTCAGCCGGAGGGCCAGATACGCAGTATTTT. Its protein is CASSSAGGPDTQYF.

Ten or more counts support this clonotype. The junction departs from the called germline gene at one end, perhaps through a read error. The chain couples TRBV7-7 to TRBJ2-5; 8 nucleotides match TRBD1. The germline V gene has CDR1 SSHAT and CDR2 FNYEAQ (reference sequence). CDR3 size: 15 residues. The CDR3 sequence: CASSLRRGQRETQYF. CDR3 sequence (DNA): TGTGCTAGCAGCTTACGCAGGGGGCAACGAGAGACCCAGTACTTC.

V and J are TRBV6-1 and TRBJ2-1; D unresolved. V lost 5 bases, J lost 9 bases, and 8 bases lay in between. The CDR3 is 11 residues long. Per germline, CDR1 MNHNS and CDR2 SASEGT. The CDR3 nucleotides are TGTGCCAGCAGTAGAAGGAGTGAGCAGTTCTTC. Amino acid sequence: CASSRRSEQFF.

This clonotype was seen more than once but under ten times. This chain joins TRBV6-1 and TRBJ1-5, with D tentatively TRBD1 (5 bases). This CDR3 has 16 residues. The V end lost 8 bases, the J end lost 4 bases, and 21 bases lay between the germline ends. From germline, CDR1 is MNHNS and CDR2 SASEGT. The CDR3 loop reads CASSRQVGGGNQPQHF. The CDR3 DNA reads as TGTGCCAGCTCCCGTCAGGTGGGGGGAGGGAATCAGCCCCAGCATTTT.

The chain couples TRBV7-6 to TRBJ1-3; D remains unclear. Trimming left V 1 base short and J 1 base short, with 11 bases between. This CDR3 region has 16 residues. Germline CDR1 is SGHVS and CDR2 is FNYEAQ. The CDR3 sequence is CASSLGTVASGNTIYF. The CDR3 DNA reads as TGTGCCAGCAGCTTAGGTACGGTAGCATCTGGAAACACCATATATTTT.

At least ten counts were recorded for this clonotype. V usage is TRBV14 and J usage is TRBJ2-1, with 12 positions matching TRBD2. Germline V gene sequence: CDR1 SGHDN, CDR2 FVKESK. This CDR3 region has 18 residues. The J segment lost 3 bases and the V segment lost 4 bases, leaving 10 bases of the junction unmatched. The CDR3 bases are TGTGCCAGCAGCCTAATGACTAGCGGGAGTGGGATCTACAATGAGCAGTTCTTC. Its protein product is CASSLMTSGSGIYNEQFF.

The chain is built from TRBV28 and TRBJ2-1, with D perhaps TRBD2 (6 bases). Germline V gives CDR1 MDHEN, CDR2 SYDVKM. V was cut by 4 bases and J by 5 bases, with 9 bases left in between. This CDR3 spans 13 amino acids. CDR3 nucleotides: TGTGCCAGCAGTTATCCGGGGGACAATGAGCAGTTCTTC. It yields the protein CASSYPGDNEQFF.

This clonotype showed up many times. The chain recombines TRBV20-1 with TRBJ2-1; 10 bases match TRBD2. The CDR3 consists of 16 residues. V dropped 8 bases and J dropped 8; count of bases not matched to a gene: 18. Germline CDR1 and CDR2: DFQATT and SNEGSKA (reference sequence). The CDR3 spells CSTEPEIASGSYEQFF. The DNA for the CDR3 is TGCAGTACCGAACCCGAAATAGCTAGCGGGAGTTATGAGCAGTTCTTC.

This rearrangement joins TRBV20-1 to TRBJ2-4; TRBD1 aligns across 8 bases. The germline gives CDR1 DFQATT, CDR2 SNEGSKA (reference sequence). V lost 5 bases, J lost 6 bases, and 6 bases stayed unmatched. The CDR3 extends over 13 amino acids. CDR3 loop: CSAFRTGRNIQYF. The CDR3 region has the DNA TGCAGTGCTTTTCGGACAGGGAGAAACATTCAGTACTTC.

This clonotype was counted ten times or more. This chain's CDR3 is CAWMGQDYGYTF. CDR3 DNA: TGTGCCTGGATGGGGCAGGATTATGGCTACACCTTC. The gene calls are TRBV30 and TRBJ1-2; a possible D gene is TRBD1 (5 bases). Germline V gives CDR1 GTSNPN, CDR2 SVGIG (reference sequence). The length of the CDR3 is 12 residues. Trimming pared 4 bases from V and 5 bases from J, leaving 11 bases between.

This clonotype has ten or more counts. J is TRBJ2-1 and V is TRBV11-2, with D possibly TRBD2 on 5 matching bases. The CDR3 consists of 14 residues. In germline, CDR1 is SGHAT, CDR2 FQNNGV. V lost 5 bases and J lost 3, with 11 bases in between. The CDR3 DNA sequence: TGTGCCAGCAGCCCACTCGACTACTACAATGAGCAGTTCTTC. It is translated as CASSPLDYYNEQFF.

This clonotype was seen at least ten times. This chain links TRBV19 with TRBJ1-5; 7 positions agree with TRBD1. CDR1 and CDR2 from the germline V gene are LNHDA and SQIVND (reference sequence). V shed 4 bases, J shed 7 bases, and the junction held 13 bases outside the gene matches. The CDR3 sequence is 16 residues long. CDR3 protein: CASSTPLDRYRQPQHF. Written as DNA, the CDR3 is TGTGCCAGTAGTACCCCCCTGGACAGGTATAGGCAGCCCCAGCATTTT.

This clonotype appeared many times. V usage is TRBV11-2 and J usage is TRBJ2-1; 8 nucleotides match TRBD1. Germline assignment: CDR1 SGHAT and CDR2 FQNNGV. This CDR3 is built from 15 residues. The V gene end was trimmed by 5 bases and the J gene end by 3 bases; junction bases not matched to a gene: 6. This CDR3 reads CASSPRQGYYNEQFF. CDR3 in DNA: TGTGCCAGCAGCCCTAGACAGGGGTACTACAATGAGCAGTTCTTC.

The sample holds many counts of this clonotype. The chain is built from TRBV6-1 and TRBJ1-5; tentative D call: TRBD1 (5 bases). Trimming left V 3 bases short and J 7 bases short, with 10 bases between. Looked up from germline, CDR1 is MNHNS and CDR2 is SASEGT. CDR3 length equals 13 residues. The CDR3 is CASSDGAPQPQHF. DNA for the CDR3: TGTGCCAGCAGTGATGGGGCACCACAGCCCCAGCATTTT.

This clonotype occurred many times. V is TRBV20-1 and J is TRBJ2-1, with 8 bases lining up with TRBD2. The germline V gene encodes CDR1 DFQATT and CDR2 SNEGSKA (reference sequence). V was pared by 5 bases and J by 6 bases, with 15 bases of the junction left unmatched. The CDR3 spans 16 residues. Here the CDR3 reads CSAGSYIRRGVNEQFF. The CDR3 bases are TGCAGTGCTGGTAGTTATATCCGGCGGGGGGTCAATGAGCAGTTCTTC.

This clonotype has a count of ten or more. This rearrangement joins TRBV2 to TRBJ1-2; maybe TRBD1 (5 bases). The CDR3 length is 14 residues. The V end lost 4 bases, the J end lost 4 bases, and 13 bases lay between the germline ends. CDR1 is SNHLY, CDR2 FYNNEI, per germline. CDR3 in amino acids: CASSAGPTIYGYTF. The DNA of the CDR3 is TGTGCCAGCAGTGCGGGACCGACTATCTATGGCTACACCTTC.

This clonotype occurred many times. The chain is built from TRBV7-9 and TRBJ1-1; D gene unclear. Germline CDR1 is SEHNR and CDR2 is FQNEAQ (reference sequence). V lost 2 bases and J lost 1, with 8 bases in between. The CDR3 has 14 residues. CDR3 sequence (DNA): TGTGCCAGCAGCTTAATAAGCACGAACACTGAAGCTTTCTTT. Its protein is CASSLISTNTEAFF.

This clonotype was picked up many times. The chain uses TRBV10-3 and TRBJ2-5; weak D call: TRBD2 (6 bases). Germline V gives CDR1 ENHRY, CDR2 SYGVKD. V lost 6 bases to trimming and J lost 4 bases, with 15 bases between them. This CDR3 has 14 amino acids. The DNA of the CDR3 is TGTGCCATCAGCCGATCTCGGGAGCTAGAGACCCAGTACTTC. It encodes CAISRSRELETQYF.

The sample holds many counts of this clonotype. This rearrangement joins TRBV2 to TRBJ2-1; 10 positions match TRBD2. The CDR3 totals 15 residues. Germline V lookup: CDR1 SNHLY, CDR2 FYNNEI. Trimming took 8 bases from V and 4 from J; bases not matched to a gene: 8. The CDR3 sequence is CASQPLAGEYNEQFF. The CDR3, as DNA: TGTGCCAGCCAACCCCTAGCGGGAGAGTACAATGAGCAGTTCTTC.

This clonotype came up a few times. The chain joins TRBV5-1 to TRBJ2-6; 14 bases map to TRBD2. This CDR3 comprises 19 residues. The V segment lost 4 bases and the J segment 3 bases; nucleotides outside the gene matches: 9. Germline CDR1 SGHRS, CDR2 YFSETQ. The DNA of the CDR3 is TGCGCCAGCAGCCTAGGACTAGCGGGAGGAAAAGTTGGGGCCAACGTCCTGACTTTC. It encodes CASSLGLAGGKVGANVLTF.